This T cell receptor beta chain came from a study of blood T cell repertoires in COVID-19. Produced via immunoSEQ multiplex PCR; TCRdb's table is partial and in-frame only. The sample yields over 350,000 clones, 86% seen once. Germline CDR1 is LNHDA and CDR2 is SQIVND (reference sequence). The CDR3 is 14 amino acids. V gave up 7 bases and J gave up 1 base; unmatched junction bases: 6. The TCR sequence derives from a woman in her thirties with active or convalescent COVID-19. The sequenced material came from peripheral blood. The chain couples TRBV19 to TRBJ1-1; 7 nucleotides align to TRBD1. The CDR3 region is CASIRTGGNTEAFF. The CDR3 nucleotides are TGTGCCAGTATTAGGACAGGAGGGAACACTGAAGCTTTCTTT.